This entry concerns a single T cell receptor (beta chain). The record originates from a study of beta chain features in type 1 diabetes. This CDR3 has 14 residues. Deletions cut 2 bases from V and 1 base from J, with 11 bases between. Germline assignment: CDR1 SQVTM and CDR2 ANQGSEA. Reverse transcribing all isolated RNA meant expressed TCRB transcripts were sequenced. Samples of naive, central memory and regulatory T cells yielded a mean of about 3.5 million reads. Here immunoSEQ multiplex PCR was the method, and the copy in TCRdb shows in-frame clones only, minus some. The sample carries 860,000 or so clones, around a sixth recorded once.

The J gene is TRBJ1-1, the V gene TRBV29-1; perhaps TRBD1 as D (5 bases). The material sequenced was naive CD4+ T cells from blood. The receptor's source is a woman aged 18-29 years in good health. CDR3 residues: CSVELSGGNTEAFF. The DNA for the CDR3 is TGCAGCGTTGAATTGAGCGGGGGGAACACTGAAGCTTTCTTT.